Listed here are 29 T cell receptor beta chains from one sample, sequenced in a study of blood T cells in healthy people across ages. It was with a sample-barcoded 5' primer and a J-beta primer mix that a second PCR of roughly 6 to 12 cycles was run. TCRdb recomputed calls from the 5' RACE reads with MiXCR, one row per CDR3 protein. The data contain 780,000 or so distinct CDR3 sequences, around 50% of them singletons. Input material: blood. Receptor source: a middle-aged man in good health.

This clonotype occurred many times. The chain links TRBV4-1 to TRBJ2-7, with D perhaps TRBD2 (5 bases). Trimming took off 2 bases at V and 12 bases at J, with 14 bases between the two ends. The CDR3 spans 12 residues. Germline CDR1 MGHRA, CDR2 YSYEKL. The CDR3 spells CASSQFDRRRYF. CDR3 in DNA: TGCGCCAGCAGCCAATTCGACCGGAGGAGGTACTTC.

J is TRBJ2-6 and V is TRBV6-1, with D unresolved. The V end was cut by 7 bases, the J end by 1 base, with 8 bases between. This CDR3 contains 14 residues. Looked up from germline, CDR1 is MNHNS and CDR2 is SASEGT. CDR3 DNA: TGTGCCAGCAAGACTTCTTCTGGGGCCAACGTCCTGACTTTC. Amino acids: CASKTSSGANVLTF.

This clonotype was seen just once. The CDR3: CASSFATGGDNEQFF. In nucleotides, the CDR3 is TGTGCCAGCAGTTTCGCGACAGGTGGAGACAATGAGCAGTTCTTC. The chain has TRBV27 and TRBJ2-1, with TRBD1 as a possible D gene (6 bases). Looked up from germline, CDR1 is MNHEY and CDR2 is SMNVEV (reference sequence). V lost 3 bases to trimming and J lost 5 bases, with 14 bases between them. This CDR3 is built from 15 residues.

This clonotype was recorded at least ten times. The rearrangement uses TRBV11-3 and TRBJ2-4; 8 nucleotides match TRBD2. This CDR3 has 19 amino acids. CDR1 and CDR2 from the germline V gene are SGHNT and YENEEA. Trimming cost V 0 bases and J 0 bases; bases outside gene matches: 10. The DNA of the CDR3 is TGTGCCAGCAGCTTAGAAGGTATCGGTCTAGCGGGAGCCAAAAACATTCAGTACTTC. Its protein is CASSLEGIGLAGAKNIQYF.

Note on this clonotype: Compared with germline, one end of the junction differs, possibly owing to a read error. The rearrangement uses TRBV5-6 and TRBJ2-7; D remains unclear. The CDR3 loop spans 13 amino acids. CDR1 and CDR2 (germline): SGHDT, YYEEEE. In DNA, the CDR3 is TGTGTCAGCAGGACCCTAGGATCCTACGAGCAGTACTTC. This gives the protein CVSRTLGSYEQYF.

The sample holds many counts of this clonotype. This chain connects TRBV20-1 to TRBJ2-1; D may be TRBD2 (6 bases). V shed 3 bases and J shed 15 bases, with 24 bases lying between them. The V gene's germline CDR1 is DFQATT and CDR2 SNEGSKA (reference sequence). The CDR3 loop spans 14 amino acids. The CDR3 DNA reads as TGCAGTGCTAGTCCCGGACTATCGAGGGATGTCTTGTTCTTC. It encodes CSASPGLSRDVLFF.

This clonotype came up a few times. CDR3 protein: CAISEGQVNSPLHF. In DNA, the CDR3 is TGTGCCATCAGTGAGGGACAGGTTAATTCACCCCTCCACTTT. The chain has TRBV10-3 and TRBJ1-6, with TRBD1 identical over 7 bases. After removal of 2 bases from V and 6 bases from J, the junction contained 1 base not matched to a gene. The CDR3 totals 14 residues. Germline CDR1 is ENHRY and CDR2 is SYGVKD.

This CDR3 is CASSLYFRGSSYEQYF. The CDR3 DNA reads TGTGCCAGCAGTTTATATTTTCGGGGGTCCTCCTACGAGCAGTACTTC. The chain recombines TRBV28 with TRBJ2-7, with a weak D call TRBD2 (6 bases). Per the germline V gene, CDR1 is MDHEN and CDR2 is SYDVKM. V gave up 1 base and J gave up 0 bases, with 13 bases separating them. The CDR3 totals 16 residues.

A word on this clonotype: A read error may produce the germline difference seen at one junction end. The rearrangement links TRBV5-1 to TRBJ2-4; D ambiguous. The CDR3 runs to 16 residues. Germline V gene lookup returns CDR1 SGHRS and CDR2 YFSETQ. The CDR3 nucleotides read TGCGCCAGCAGCTTGGACGTGGGGTCAGCCGAAAACATTCAGTACTTC. Protein sequence: CASSLDVGSAENIQYF.

This clonotype was counted only a few times. V is TRBV9 and J is TRBJ2-3, with 11 nucleotides matching TRBD2. Germline V gene data show CDR1 as SGDLS and CDR2 as YYNGEE. This CDR3 region has 18 residues. V lost 5 bases and J lost 0; bases outside the gene matches: 11. CDR3 amino acids: CASSLLIGTSGSTDTQYF. The CDR3 coding sequence is TGTGCCAGCAGTCTTCTAATCGGGACTAGCGGTAGCACAGATACGCAGTATTTT.

V usage is TRBV7-7 and J usage is TRBJ2-5, with D unclear. The CDR3 has 16 amino acids. The germline gives CDR1 SSHAT, CDR2 FNYEAQ (reference sequence). Trimming removed 3 bases at V and 3 bases at J, with 17 bases between. The CDR3 loop is CASSLGRARSKETQYF. The CDR3 bases are TGTGCCAGCAGCTTGGGAAGGGCGAGATCGAAAGAGACCCAGTACTTC.

Only a few counts were recorded for this clonotype. This rearrangement joins TRBV28 to TRBJ1-2, with 7 bases lining up with TRBD1. This CDR3 contains 15 residues. Germline V CDR1 and CDR2: MDHEN, SYDVKM. V was clipped by 4 bases and J by 8 bases; unmatched bases: 13. The CDR3 bases are TGTGCCAGCAGTTATCAGACAGGGCACGGTAGCGGCTACACCTTC. It is translated as CASSYQTGHGSGYTF.

A few counts support this clonotype. The rearrangement joins TRBV25-1 to TRBJ1-1; D gene uncertain. CDR1 and CDR2 from the germline V gene are MGHDK and SYGVNS. The CDR3 is 13 residues long. Trimming took 2 bases from V and 4 from J, leaving 8 bases between them. The CDR3 sequence is CASSEAGFTEAFF. The CDR3 DNA sequence: TGTGCCAGCAGTGAAGCGGGTTTCACTGAAGCTTTCTTT.

The gene calls are TRBV29-1 and TRBJ2-1; 7 bases agree with TRBD1. Trimming removed 1 base from V and 10 bases from J; junction bases left unmatched: 7. The CDR3 totals 13 residues. The germline V gene has CDR1 SQVTM and CDR2 ANQGSEA. The CDR3 DNA reads TGCAGCGTTGAAGTTGGGACAGCCACCGAGCAGTTCTTC. Encoded protein: CSVEVGTATEQFF.

This CDR3 reads CASSRTTAGLTDTQYF. Here the CDR3 DNA reads TGTGCCAGCAGCCGTACGACTGCGGGACTCACAGATACGCAGTATTTT. The chain links TRBV11-2 to TRBJ2-3; perhaps TRBD2 as D (6 bases). This CDR3 spans 16 amino acids. Germline V gives CDR1 SGHAT, CDR2 FQNNGV. Trimming shortened V by 5 bases and J by 2 bases, and 17 bases separated the two germline ends.

The V gene is TRBV9, the J gene TRBJ1-6; TRBD1 might be the D (6 bases). CDR3 length: 15 amino acids. Germline-derived CDR1 and CDR2 are SGDLS and YYNGEE. Trimming stripped 2 bases from V and 5 bases from J, with 11 bases between. The CDR3 loop reads CASSVTGFHNSPLHF. CDR3 in DNA: TGTGCCAGCAGCGTTACAGGGTTCCATAATTCACCCCTCCACTTT.

This chain links TRBV29-1 with TRBJ2-5, with D tentatively TRBD2 (5 bases). CDR1 and CDR2 from the germline V gene are SQVTM and ANQGSEA. CDR3 length: 12 residues. Trimming left V 7 bases short and J 2 bases short, with 11 bases between. CDR3 sequence reads: CSAKLVQETQYF. The CDR3 bases are TGCAGCGCAAAACTAGTGCAAGAGACCCAGTACTTC.

The chain links TRBV7-3 to TRBJ1-3; 7 bases align to TRBD1. Germline V gene sequence: CDR1 SGHTA, CDR2 FQGTGA. Unmatched junction bases numbered 13, after V lost 5 bases and J lost 0 bases. This CDR3 is built from 18 residues. The CDR3 spells CASSPGTATSFSGNTIYF. DNA of the CDR3: TGTGCCAGCAGCCCCGGGACAGCAACTTCATTCTCTGGAAACACCATATATTTT.

The J gene is TRBJ2-7, the V gene TRBV25-1, with 8 bases matching TRBD2. Germline loops: CDR1 MGHDK, CDR2 SYGVNS. The length of the CDR3 is 14 residues. V was clipped by 5 bases and J by 5 bases; unmatched bases: 8. CDR3 nucleotide sequence: TGTGCCAGCAGTATAGCGGGACCCAGCGACGAGCAGTACTTC. This translates into CASSIAGPSDEQYF.

There are a few counts of this clonotype. The chain couples TRBV10-3 to TRBJ1-1, with TRBD1 matching 8 bases. Germline V CDR1 and CDR2: ENHRY, SYGVKD. This CDR3 has 13 amino acids. V shed 6 bases, J shed 3 bases, and the junction held 3 bases outside the gene matches. The CDR3 loop reads CAIRSTGDTEAFF. DNA of the CDR3: TGTGCCATCAGGTCGACAGGGGACACTGAAGCTTTCTTT.

This chain links TRBV9 with TRBJ2-3; D ambiguous. Trimming cost V 3 bases and J 6 bases, with 8 bases left between them. This CDR3 has 12 residues. CDR1 is SGDLS and CDR2 is YYNGEE in the germline V gene. CDR3 nucleotide sequence: TGTGCCAGCAGCGCAAATATGGATACGCAGTATTTT. As protein: CASSANMDTQYF.

The chain uses TRBV7-8 and TRBJ2-7; TRBD2 aligns across 7 bases. This CDR3 contains 16 residues. Germline V gene sequence: CDR1 SGHVS, CDR2 FQNEAQ. V shed 0 bases, J shed 5 bases, and the junction held 10 bases outside the gene matches. In DNA, the CDR3 is TGTGCCAGCAGCTTAGCACGTTCTAGACTAGCCAACGAGCAGTACTTC. Protein sequence: CASSLARSRLANEQYF.

The chain is built from TRBV20-1 and TRBJ1-6; unclear D gene. The ends were cut back, 2 bases at V and 4 bases at J, with 6 bases in the middle. The CDR3 covers 13 residues. Germline-derived CDR1 and CDR2 are DFQATT and SNEGSKA (reference sequence). CDR3 loop: CSARQSYNSPLHF. In DNA, the CDR3 is TGCAGTGCTAGACAGAGTTATAATTCACCCCTCCACTTT.

The CDR3 loop is CASISGTGETSGRRGQFF. The CDR3, as DNA: TGCGCCAGCATCTCCGGGACAGGGGAGACTAGCGGGAGGAGAGGGCAGTTCTTC. The V and J genes are TRBV5-1 and TRBJ2-1; 13 nucleotides agree with TRBD2. Germline V gives CDR1 SGHRS, CDR2 YFSETQ. CDR3 length: 18 residues. The V gene end was trimmed by 6 bases and the J gene end by 12 bases; junction bases not matched to a gene: 21.

The chain combines TRBV7-3 with TRBJ2-1, with 9 bases aligning to TRBD2. The CDR3 runs 15 residues. The germline V gene has CDR1 SGHTA and CDR2 FQGTGA. V shed 8 bases and J 7 bases; nucleotides not matched to a gene: 12. This chain's CDR3 is CASQPLTSGKNEQFF. CDR3 DNA: TGTGCCAGCCAACCCTTGACTAGCGGAAAAAATGAGCAGTTCTTC.

The V call is TRBV15, the J call TRBJ2-3, with D unclear. Trimming removed 0 bases from V and 4 bases from J, with 14 bases in between. The CDR3 has 16 amino acids. Germline V gene sequence: CDR1 LNHNV, CDR2 YYDKDF (reference sequence). The CDR3 here is CATSRDPPGKADTQYF. In nucleotides, the CDR3 is TGTGCCACCAGCAGAGATCCCCCGGGTAAAGCAGATACGCAGTATTTT.

This clonotype appeared a single time. The chain uses TRBV12-3 or TRBV12-4 and TRBJ2-5; 13 bases map to TRBD2. The CDR3 runs 16 residues. The V segment lost 5 bases and the J segment 11 bases; nucleotides outside the gene matches: 14. CDR3 sequence: CASSQRLAGGQWEQYF. For the CDR3, the DNA is TGTGCCAGCAGTCAAAGACTAGCGGGGGGCCAGTGGGAGCAGTACTTC.

This clonotype appeared once. CDR3 amino acids: CASSQGWQGANTEAFF. For the CDR3, the DNA is TGCGCCAGCAGCCAAGGCTGGCAGGGGGCGAACACTGAAGCTTTCTTT. V gene TRBV4-1 combines with J gene TRBJ1-1; 8 bases are a match to TRBD1. Germline trimming cut 1 base from V and 1 base from J; bases unmatched to any gene: 5. Germline V gene lookup returns CDR1 MGHRA and CDR2 YSYEKL. This CDR3 has 16 amino acids.

The chain is built from TRBV2 and TRBJ2-3; 9 bases are a match to TRBD2. This CDR3 spans 17 amino acids. Germline loops: CDR1 SNHLY, CDR2 FYNNEI. J was trimmed by 5 bases and V by 3 bases; bases with no gene match: 12. DNA of the CDR3: TGTGCCAGCAGTGAGGCCTTAGCGGGAGTTCTCGGAGATACGCAGTATTTT. Translation gives CASSEALAGVLGDTQYF.